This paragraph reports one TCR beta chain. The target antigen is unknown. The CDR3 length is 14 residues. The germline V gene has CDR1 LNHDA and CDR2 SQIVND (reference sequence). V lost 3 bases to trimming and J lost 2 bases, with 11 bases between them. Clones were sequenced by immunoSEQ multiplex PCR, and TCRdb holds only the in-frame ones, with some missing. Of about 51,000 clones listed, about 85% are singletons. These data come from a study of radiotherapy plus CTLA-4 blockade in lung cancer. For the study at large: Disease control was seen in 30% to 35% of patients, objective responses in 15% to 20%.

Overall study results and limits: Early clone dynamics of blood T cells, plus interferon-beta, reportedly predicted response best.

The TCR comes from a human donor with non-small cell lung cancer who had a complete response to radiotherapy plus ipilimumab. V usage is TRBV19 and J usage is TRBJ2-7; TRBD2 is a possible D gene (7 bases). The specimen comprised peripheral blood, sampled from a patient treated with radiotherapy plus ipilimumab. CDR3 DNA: TGTGCCAGTAGTATTATGGGGGGGCCCTACGAGCAGTACTTC. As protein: CASSIMGGPYEQYF. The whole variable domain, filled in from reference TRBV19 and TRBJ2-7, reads DGGITQSPKYLFRKEGQNVTLSCEQNLNHDAMYWYRQDPGQGLRLIYYSQIVNDFQKGDIAEGYSVSREKKESFPLTVTSAQKNPTAFYLCASSIMGGPYEQYFGPGTRLTVT.